These 20 T cell receptor beta chains were sequenced from one sample in a study of blood T cells in healthy people across ages. With a J-beta primer mix and a sample-barcoded 5' primer, a second PCR ran about 7 to 12 cycles. TCRdb redid the calling of the 5' RACE reads with MiXCR, one entry per CDR3 protein. The data contain around 1.5 million distinct CDR3 sequences, roughly 30% of them singletons. Sequenced material: blood. All receptors derive from a woman in her 30s in good health.

In this sample, this clonotype turned up a few times. The rearrangement joins TRBV5-1 to TRBJ2-3; 9 bases align to TRBD2. Germline V CDR1 and CDR2: SGHRS, YFSETQ. This CDR3 spans 15 amino acids. The V gene end was trimmed by 4 bases and the J gene end by 6 bases; junction bases not matched to a gene: 9. CDR3 residues: CASSPQAGGADTQYF. In DNA form, the CDR3 reads TGCGCCAGCAGCCCTCAGGCGGGAGGGGCGGATACGCAGTATTTT.

The CDR3 DNA reads TGCAGTGCTAGAGCTGACAAAACAGGGACACAAGAGACCCAGTACTTC. Protein sequence: CSARADKTGTQETQYF. The gene calls are TRBV20-1 and TRBJ2-5; tentatively, D is TRBD1 (6 bases). The CDR3 sequence is 16 residues long. V lost 1 base and J lost 2, with 17 bases in between. The germline V gene has CDR1 DFQATT and CDR2 SNEGSKA (reference sequence).

This clonotype was detected only a few times. The CDR3 here is CSVLPTGAEAFF. DNA for the CDR3: TGCAGCGTTTTACCGACAGGTGCTGAAGCTTTCTTT. The V call is TRBV29-1, the J call TRBJ1-1; D is perhaps TRBD1 (6 bases). The CDR3 contains 12 residues. Germline loops: CDR1 SQVTM, CDR2 ANQGSEA. V gave up 5 bases and J gave up 6 bases, with 13 bases separating them.

CDR3: CASSSWDRGPRYGYTF. For the CDR3, the DNA is TGTGCCAGCAGTTCCTGGGACAGGGGGCCTCGCTATGGCTACACCTTC. This chain joins TRBV6-2 or TRBV6-3 and TRBJ1-2; 12 bases fit TRBD1. The CDR3 consists of 16 residues. Germline V lookup: CDR1 MNHEY, CDR2 SVGEGT. Trimming cost V 4 bases and J 4 bases; bases outside gene matches: 7.

The rearrangement links TRBV7-2 to TRBJ2-3; tentatively, D is TRBD1 (5 bases). Trimming took 0 bases from V and 3 from J, leaving 13 bases between them. The CDR3 runs 16 residues. Germline CDR1 and CDR2: SGHTA and FQGNSA. This CDR3 reads CASSLAWGASTDTQYF. DNA of the CDR3: TGTGCCAGCAGCTTAGCGTGGGGCGCGTCTACAGATACGCAGTATTTT.

This clonotype was detected only a few times. V is TRBV28 and J is TRBJ2-5, with 11 nucleotides matching TRBD2. The J call is uncertain, as TRBJ2-7 better fits the DNA end. This CDR3 region has 17 residues. CDR1 and CDR2 (germline): MDHEN, SYDVKM. In DNA, the CDR3 is TGTGCCAGCAGCTTAAGGACCAAAGGACTAGCGGGTAGCGAGCAGTACTTC. It specifies CASSLRTKGLAGSEQYF.

As to this clonotype: With a much larger clone just one base away, this may be a read error. V and J are TRBV10-3 and TRBJ1-5; tentative D call: TRBD1 (5 bases). The CDR3 length is 14 residues. CDR1 and CDR2 from the germline V gene are ENHRY and SYGVKD. The CDR3 protein is CAISERGTNQHQHF. The CDR3 DNA follows: TGTGCCATCAGTGAGCGGGGGACTAATCAGCACCAGCATTTT.

On this clonotype: One end of the junction fails to match germline, which may point to a read error. This chain links TRBV6-5 with TRBJ2-3; TRBD2 matches 9 bases. The CDR3 sequence is 14 residues long. Germline loops: CDR1 MNHEY, CDR2 SVGAGI. CDR3 amino acids: CVSTSSGNTDTQYF. The CDR3 DNA sequence: TGTGTCAGCACATCTAGCGGGAACACAGATACGCAGTATTTT.

The chain links TRBV25-1 to TRBJ2-5, with 11 nucleotides matching TRBD2. Germline V gene lookup returns CDR1 MGHDK and CDR2 SYGVNS. Unmatched junction bases numbered 15, after V lost 6 bases and J lost 0 bases. This CDR3 comprises 19 residues. The CDR3, as DNA: TGTGCCAGCAGCGCCCTCGGAGGACTAGCGGGCCGGTACCAAGAGACCCAGTACTTC. It codes for CASSALGGLAGRYQETQYF.

This clonotype was detected only a few times. The V call is TRBV24-1, the J call TRBJ1-5; tentatively, D is TRBD1 (5 bases). The CDR3 runs to 11 residues. CDR1 KGHDR and CDR2 SFDVKD come from the germline V gene. V was pared by 9 bases and J by 9 bases, with 11 bases between. The DNA of the CDR3 is TGTGCCACCGGGCCAACAGGGCCCCAGCATTTT. Protein sequence: CATGPTGPQHF.

The gene calls are TRBV7-9 and TRBJ2-5; a weak D match, TRBD1 (6 bases). CDR3 length: 14 amino acids. V was clipped by 4 bases and J by 2 bases, with 11 bases between them. Germline V gene data show CDR1 as SEHNR and CDR2 as FQNEAQ (reference sequence). Here the CDR3 DNA reads TGTGCCAGCAGCTCAGGGGCCTATCAAGAGACCCAGTACTTC. Translation: CASSSGAYQETQYF.

As concerns this clonotype: This could be a read error, since a much larger clone is one nucleotide away. The genes are TRBV6-6 and TRBJ1-1; perhaps TRBD1 as D (6 bases). Germline CDR1 is MNHNY and CDR2 is SVGAGI (reference sequence). V was pared by 6 bases and J by 1 base, with 6 bases between. This CDR3 has 12 residues. DNA of the CDR3: TGTGCCAGCAGGGGGGCGAACACTGAAGCTTTCTTT. It translates to CASRGANTEAFF.

The chain has TRBV6-2 or TRBV6-3 and TRBJ1-2, with TRBD1 identical over 10 bases. The ends lost 6 bases at V and 8 bases at J; junction bases unmatched: 21. The length of the CDR3 is 18 residues. Germline CDR1 is MNHEY and CDR2 is SVGEGT. DNA of the CDR3: TGTGCCAGCAGCACACCTTCGCGGACAGGGGGAAAGGTGTGGGGCTACACCTTC. It encodes CASSTPSRTGGKVWGYTF.

In its sample, this clonotype was seen many times. The chain combines TRBV20-1 with TRBJ1-2; D remains unclear. Germline CDR1 DFQATT, CDR2 SNEGSKA (reference sequence). The CDR3 loop spans 13 amino acids. V was trimmed by 0 bases and J by 5 bases, leaving 10 bases between them. The CDR3 is CSARERQMYGYTF. CDR3 bases: TGCAGTGCTAGAGAGAGGCAGATGTATGGCTACACCTTC.

V usage is TRBV9 and J usage is TRBJ1-2, with D hard to call. The CDR3 extends over 12 amino acids. Germline V lookup: CDR1 SGDLS, CDR2 YYNGEE. The V end lost 0 bases, the J end lost 6 bases, and 6 bases lay between the germline ends. The CDR3 sequence: CASSVGGNGYTF. The CDR3 nucleotides are TGTGCCAGCAGCGTAGGAGGGAATGGCTACACCTTC.

This clonotype has a handful of counts. V is TRBV4-1 and J is TRBJ1-2, with D maybe TRBD1 (5 bases). This CDR3 contains 14 residues. The V and J ends lost 3 bases and 7 bases respectively, with 15 bases between them. From germline, CDR1 is MGHRA and CDR2 YSYEKL. The CDR3 DNA follows: TGCGCCAGCAGCCATAGCCAGGGAATGGGTGGCTACACCTTC. Translated, it gives CASSHSQGMGGYTF.

The chain recombines TRBV5-4 with TRBJ1-2, with D possibly being TRBD1 (5 bases). Germline-derived CDR1 and CDR2 are SGHNT and YYREEE (reference sequence). This CDR3 comprises 14 residues. The germline V and J ends were trimmed by 4 bases and 7 bases, with 17 bases remaining between them. CDR3 nucleotide sequence: TGTGCCAGCAGCCGGGACCAGAGGTCCTCTGGCTACACCTTC. Translated: CASSRDQRSSGYTF.

The chain joins TRBV6-1 to TRBJ2-5; a weak D match, TRBD2 (5 bases). Germline lookup yields CDR1 MNHNS and CDR2 SASEGT. V was cut by 6 bases and J by 1 base, with 12 bases left in between. The CDR3 spans 14 residues. CDR3 amino acids: CASSHRDIQETQYF. Here the CDR3 DNA reads TGTGCCAGCAGCCACCGGGATATCCAAGAGACCCAGTACTTC.

The rearrangement uses TRBV7-9 and TRBJ2-1; the D gene is possibly TRBD1 (5 bases). This CDR3 is built from 12 residues. Germline assignment: CDR1 SEHNR and CDR2 FQNEAQ (reference sequence). With 1 base removed from V and 15 bases from J, the gap between germline ends came to 13 bases. CDR3: CASSLEAGLWFF. CDR3 bases: TGTGCCAGCAGCTTAGAGGCAGGGTTGTGGTTCTTC. The whole variable domain, filled in from reference TRBV7-9 and TRBJ2-1, reads DTGVSQNPRHKITKRGQNVTFRCDPISEHNRLYWYRQTLGQGPEFLTYFQNEAQLEKSRLLSDRFSAERPKGSFSTLEIQRTEQGDSAMYLCASSLEAGLWFFGPGTRLTVL.

The table lists this clonotype with many counts. V and J are TRBV12-3 or TRBV12-4 and TRBJ2-3; unclear D gene. The CDR3 length is 12 residues. Trimming cost V 6 bases and J 2 bases, with 6 bases left between them. The CDR3 nucleotides read TGTGCCAGCAGCTTTACCACAGATACGCAGTATTTT. Translated, it gives CASSFTTDTQYF.